This entry concerns a single T cell receptor beta chain. Its antigen is currently unknown. Its ends do not fully match the called genes, so a read error is possible. The sample comes from a study of response to subunit inactivated influenza vaccine. Findings of the study overall: Authors suggested seasonal influenza vaccinations each recruit few new T cells.

Germline-derived CDR1 and CDR2 are SGDLS and YYNGEE. CDR3 length: 15 residues. From the RT-PCR reads, TCRdb called clonotypes with MiXCR, one entry per CDR3 protein. This sample has 500,000 to 600,000 distinct CDR3 sequences, with roughly 12% found just once. This sequence originates from a man aged 45-60 years who received an inactivated influenza vaccine. The sequencing here drew on PBMCs from blood, taken on the day of vaccination. The chain uses TRBV9 and TRBJ2-7; TRBD2 matches at 10 bases. CDR3 sequence (DNA): TGTGCCGGCAGCGTAGGCCTAGCGGGAGTCTACGAGCAGTACTTC. It yields the protein CAGSVGLAGVYEQYF.